The 4 T cell receptor beta chains reported below all come from one sample, sequenced in a study of blood T cell repertoires in COVID-19. Method: immunoSEQ multiplex PCR; TCRdb's copy keeps in-frame clones and lacks some. Of about 490,000 clones listed, 80% to 90% are singletons. The sample was peripheral blood. The origin of the receptors is a human donor in a cohort sampled during active COVID-19.

This clone was found a few times. The V call is TRBV6-2 or TRBV6-3, the J call TRBJ2-1; 11 bases map to TRBD2. Losses at the gene ends were 2 bases for V and 7 bases for J; bases not matched to a gene: 13. The CDR3 has 18 amino acids. Germline CDR1 is MNHEY and CDR2 is SVGEGT. CDR3 sequence (DNA): TGTGCCAGCAGTTACCAACCCACTAGCGGGAGAGGGAGGAATGAGCAGTTCTTC. It specifies CASSYQPTSGRGRNEQFF.

The gene calls are TRBV7-6 and TRBJ2-7; 8 positions match TRBD1. The germline V gene has CDR1 SGHVS and CDR2 FNYEAQ. V lost 4 bases and J lost 4; bases outside the gene matches: 9. This CDR3 is 15 amino acids long. Written as DNA, the CDR3 is TGTGCCAGCAGCTCATACAGGGACAGGTTTTACGAGCAGTACTTC. Protein: CASSSYRDRFYEQYF.

V gene TRBV4-1 combines with J gene TRBJ2-5, with 9 bases that match TRBD1. V trimming: 4 bases; J trimming: 4 bases; junction bases outside the gene matches: 10. The CDR3 consists of 16 residues. Germline CDR1 reads MGHRA; CDR2 reads YSYEKL. The CDR3 region is CASSLGQGTALETQYF. As DNA, the CDR3 is TGCGCCAGCAGCCTAGGACAGGGGACGGCCCTAGAGACCCAGTACTTC.

This chain uses TRBV5-1 with TRBJ2-7; weak D call: TRBD2 (6 bases). The V end lost 7 bases, the J end lost 0 bases, and 17 bases lay between the germline ends. The CDR3 consists of 15 residues. The V gene's germline CDR1 is SGHRS and CDR2 YFSETQ. CDR3 DNA sequence: TGCGCCAGCCGAGAGGGACTGGCGGTCTCCTACGAGCAGTACTTC. The encoded protein is CASREGLAVSYEQYF.